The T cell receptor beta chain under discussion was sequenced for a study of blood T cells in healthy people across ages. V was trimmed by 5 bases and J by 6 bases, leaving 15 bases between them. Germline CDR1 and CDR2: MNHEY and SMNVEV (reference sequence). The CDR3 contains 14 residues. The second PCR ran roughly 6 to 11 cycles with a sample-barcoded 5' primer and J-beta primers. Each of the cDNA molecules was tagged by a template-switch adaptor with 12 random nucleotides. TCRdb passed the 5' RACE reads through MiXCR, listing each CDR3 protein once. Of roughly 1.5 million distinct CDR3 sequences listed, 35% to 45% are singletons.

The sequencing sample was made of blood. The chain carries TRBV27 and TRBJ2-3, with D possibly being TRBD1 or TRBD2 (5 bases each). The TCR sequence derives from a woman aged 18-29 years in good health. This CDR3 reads CASSMTREPDTQYF. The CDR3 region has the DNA TGTGCCAGCAGTATGACCAGGGAGCCGGATACGCAGTATTTT.